This TCR beta chain was sequenced for a study of CD8 T cells in ankylosing spondylitis. General study results and limits: Earlier literature documents some of the motif variants in reactive arthritis synovial fluid and blood. Reported data indicate significant enrichment of disease-linked clones within matched ankylosing spondylitis synovial fluid. For ankylosing spondylitis blood, a TCR beta motif of several highly homologous variants appeared characteristic. Relatively scarce in peripheral blood, disease-linked clones were CD8+.

Quantitative 5'-RACE with molecular barcodes generated TCR beta libraries. TCRdb fed the 5' RACE reads into MiXCR, producing one record per CDR3 protein. The sample has 750,000 to 850,000 distinct CDR3 sequences, around 11% seen once. This CDR3 has 15 amino acids. CDR1 and CDR2 (germline): LGHNA, YSLEER. With V trimmed by 0 bases and J by 4 bases, 3 bases remained unmatched. About this clonotype: Its antigen is still unknown.

Sequencing was performed on blood, either unsorted or a sorted T cell fraction (not recorded which). This sequence originates from a male donor with ankylosing spondylitis. The V gene is TRBV4-3, the J gene TRBJ2-1, with 7 bases fitting TRBD1. DNA of the CDR3: TGCGCCAGCAGCCAAGAAAGACAGGGTTACAATGAGCAGTTCTTC. It is translated as CASSQERQGYNEQFF.